This section outlines one T cell receptor beta chain sequence together with its context. The antigen is not known. TCRdb re-called the 5' RACE reads and shows each CDR3 protein once, DNA omitted. This sample's table reports hundreds of thousands of distinct CDR3 sequences. This sample is drawn from a study of T cells expressing NK-cell markers. General study findings and limits: Topping the CD3+CD56-NKG2C+ fraction as well were these clonotypes, in a few donors.

The CDR3 has 14 amino acids. Germline values: CDR1 MNHEY, CDR2 SVGEGT. This TCR was recovered from a man aged 18 to 30 in good health. The sequencing sample was made of blood T cells: a sorted CD56 or NKG2C T cell subset, CD4+ or CD8+ T cells, or bulk PBMC T cells (not recorded which). The rearrangement uses TRBV6-2 or TRBV6-3 and TRBJ2-2. This CDR3 is CASRLDRYTGELFF.